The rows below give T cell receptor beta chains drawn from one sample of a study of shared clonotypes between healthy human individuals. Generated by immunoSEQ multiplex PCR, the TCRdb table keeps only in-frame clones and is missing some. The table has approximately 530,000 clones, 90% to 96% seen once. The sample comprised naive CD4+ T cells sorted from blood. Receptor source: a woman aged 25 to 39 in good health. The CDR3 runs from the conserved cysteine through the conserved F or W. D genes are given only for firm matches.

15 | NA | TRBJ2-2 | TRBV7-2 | TGTGCCAGCAGCGCCAGGGGTATGCGCACCGGGGAGCTGTTTTTT | CASSARGMRTGELFF
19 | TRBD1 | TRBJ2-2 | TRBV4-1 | TGCGCCAGCAGCCAAGATTGGGGTAGCTGGACAGGTAACACCGGGGAGCTGTTTTTT | CASSQDWGSWTGNTGELFF
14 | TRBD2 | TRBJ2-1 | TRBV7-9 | TGTGCCAGCAGCTTAACTAGCGGGAGAACTGAGCAGTTCTTC | CASSLTSGRTEQFF
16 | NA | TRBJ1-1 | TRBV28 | TGTGCCAGCAGTCCCTTCGGAATCCGGGGGAACACTGAAGCTTTCTTT | CASSPFGIRGNTEAFF
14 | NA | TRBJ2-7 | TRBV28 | TGTGCCAGCATCATAAGGGACGGAGCCTACGAGCAGTACTTC | CASIIRDGAYEQYF
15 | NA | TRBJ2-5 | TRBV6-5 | TGTGCCAGCAGTTACTCGACGGGGAGACGAGAGACCCAGTACTTC | CASSYSTGRRETQYF
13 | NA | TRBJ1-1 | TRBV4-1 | TGCGCCAGCAGCCAAGACTTGAACACTGAAGCTTTCTTT | CASSQDLNTEAFF
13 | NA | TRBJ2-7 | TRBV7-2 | TGTGCCAGCAGCGCCTACCCGAATTACGAGCAGTACTTC | CASSAYPNYEQYF
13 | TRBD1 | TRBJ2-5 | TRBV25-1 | TGTGCCAGCAGTGTTACAGGGGAAAGGACCCAGTACTTC | CASSVTGERTQYF
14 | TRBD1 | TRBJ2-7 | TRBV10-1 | TGCGCCAGCAGTGAGTACAGGGGATTCTACGAGCAGTACTTC | CASSEYRGFYEQYF